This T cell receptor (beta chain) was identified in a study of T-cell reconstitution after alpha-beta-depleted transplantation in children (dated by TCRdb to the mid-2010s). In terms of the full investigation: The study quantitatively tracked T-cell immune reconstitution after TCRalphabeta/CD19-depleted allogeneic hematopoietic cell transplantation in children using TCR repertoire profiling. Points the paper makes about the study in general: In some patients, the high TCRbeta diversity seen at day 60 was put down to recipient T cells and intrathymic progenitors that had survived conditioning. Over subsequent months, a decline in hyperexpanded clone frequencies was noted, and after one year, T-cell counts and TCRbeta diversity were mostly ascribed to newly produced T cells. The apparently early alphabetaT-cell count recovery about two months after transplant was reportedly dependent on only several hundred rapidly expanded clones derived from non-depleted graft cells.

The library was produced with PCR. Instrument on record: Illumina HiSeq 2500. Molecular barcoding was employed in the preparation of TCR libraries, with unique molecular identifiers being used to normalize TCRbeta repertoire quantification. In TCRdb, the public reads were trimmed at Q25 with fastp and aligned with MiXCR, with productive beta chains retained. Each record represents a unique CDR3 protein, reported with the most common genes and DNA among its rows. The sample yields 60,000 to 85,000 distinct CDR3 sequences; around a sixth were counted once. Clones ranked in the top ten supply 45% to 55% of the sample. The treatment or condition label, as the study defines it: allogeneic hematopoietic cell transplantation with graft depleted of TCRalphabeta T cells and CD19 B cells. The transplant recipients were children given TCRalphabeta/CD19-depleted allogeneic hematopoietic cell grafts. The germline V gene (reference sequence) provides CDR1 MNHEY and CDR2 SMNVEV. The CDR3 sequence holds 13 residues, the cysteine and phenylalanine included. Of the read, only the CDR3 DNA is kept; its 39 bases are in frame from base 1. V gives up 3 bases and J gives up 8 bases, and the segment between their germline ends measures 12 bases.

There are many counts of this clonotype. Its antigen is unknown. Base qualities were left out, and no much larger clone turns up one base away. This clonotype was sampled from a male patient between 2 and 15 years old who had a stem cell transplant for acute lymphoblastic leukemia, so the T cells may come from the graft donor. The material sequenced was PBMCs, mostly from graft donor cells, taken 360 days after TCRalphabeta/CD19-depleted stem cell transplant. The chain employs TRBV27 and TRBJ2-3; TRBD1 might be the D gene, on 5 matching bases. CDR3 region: CASSFWAGITQYF. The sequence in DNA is TGTGCCAGCAGTTTTTGGGCAGGGATTACGCAGTATTTT.